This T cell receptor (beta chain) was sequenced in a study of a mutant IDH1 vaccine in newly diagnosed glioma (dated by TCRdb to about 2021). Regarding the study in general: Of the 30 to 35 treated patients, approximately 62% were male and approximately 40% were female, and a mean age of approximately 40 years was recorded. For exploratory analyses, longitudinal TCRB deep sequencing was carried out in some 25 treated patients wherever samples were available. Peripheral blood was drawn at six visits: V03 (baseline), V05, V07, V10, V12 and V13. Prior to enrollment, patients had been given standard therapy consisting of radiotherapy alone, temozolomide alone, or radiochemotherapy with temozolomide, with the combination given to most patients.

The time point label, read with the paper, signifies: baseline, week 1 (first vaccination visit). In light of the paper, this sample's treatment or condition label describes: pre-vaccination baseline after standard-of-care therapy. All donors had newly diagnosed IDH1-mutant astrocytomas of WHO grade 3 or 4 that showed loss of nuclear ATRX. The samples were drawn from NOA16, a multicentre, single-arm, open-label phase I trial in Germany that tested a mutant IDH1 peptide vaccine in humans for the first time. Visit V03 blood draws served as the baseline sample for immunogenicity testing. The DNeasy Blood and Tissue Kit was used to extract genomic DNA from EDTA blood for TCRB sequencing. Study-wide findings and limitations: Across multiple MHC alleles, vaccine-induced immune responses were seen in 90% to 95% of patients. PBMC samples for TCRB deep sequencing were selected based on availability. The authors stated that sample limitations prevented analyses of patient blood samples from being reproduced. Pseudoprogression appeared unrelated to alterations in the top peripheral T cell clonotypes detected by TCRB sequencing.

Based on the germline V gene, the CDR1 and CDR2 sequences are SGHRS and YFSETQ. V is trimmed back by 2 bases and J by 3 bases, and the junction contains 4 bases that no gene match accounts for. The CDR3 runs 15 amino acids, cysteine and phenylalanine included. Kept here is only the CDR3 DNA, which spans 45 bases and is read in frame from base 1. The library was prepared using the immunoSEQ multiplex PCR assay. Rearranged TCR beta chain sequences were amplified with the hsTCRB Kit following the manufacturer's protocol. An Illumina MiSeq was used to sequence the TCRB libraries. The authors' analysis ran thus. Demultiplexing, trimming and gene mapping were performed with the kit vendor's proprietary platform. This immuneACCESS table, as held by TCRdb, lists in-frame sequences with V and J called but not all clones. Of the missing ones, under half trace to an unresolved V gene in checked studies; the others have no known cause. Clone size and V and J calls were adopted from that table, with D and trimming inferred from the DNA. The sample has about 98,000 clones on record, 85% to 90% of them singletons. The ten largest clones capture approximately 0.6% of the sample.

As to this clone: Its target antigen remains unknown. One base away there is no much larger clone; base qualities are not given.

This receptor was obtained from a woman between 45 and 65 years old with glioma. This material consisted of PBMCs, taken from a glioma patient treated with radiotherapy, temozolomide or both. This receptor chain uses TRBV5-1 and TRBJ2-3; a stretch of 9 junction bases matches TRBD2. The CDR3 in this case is CASSLRLAATDTQYF. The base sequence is TGCGCCAGCAGCTTAAGACTAGCGGCAACAGATACGCAGTATTTT.